The 17 T cell receptor beta chains reported below all come from one sample, sequenced in a study of molecular identifiers for immune sequencing clone quantification. In TCRdb, the PCR reads were re-called with MiXCR into one record per CDR3 protein. The sample lists roughly 93,000 distinct CDR3 sequences; roughly 19% were seen once. Sequencing was performed on naive CD8+ T cells from blood, with Jurkat cell RNA spiked in. Subset described: FACS-sorted CD8+CD4-CCR7+CD45RA+ naive T cells. These receptors were taken from a human donor in good health. Some libraries in this study had Jurkat cell RNA spiked in.

This clonotype was recorded at least ten times. The genes are TRBV14 and TRBJ2-2; 11 bases align to TRBD2. The CDR3 is made up of 17 amino acids. Trimming at V came to 6 bases and at J to 1 base, leaving 7 bases not matched to a gene. Germline V gene sequence: CDR1 SGHDN, CDR2 FVKESK. The CDR3 region is CASSLLAGALNTGELFF. CDR3 bases: TGTGCCAGCAGTCTACTAGCGGGAGCCCTGAACACCGGGGAGCTGTTTTTT.

The chain is built from TRBV3-1 and TRBJ2-5, with 10 positions matching TRBD2. CDR1 LGHDT and CDR2 YNNKEL come from the germline V gene (reference sequence). V shed 8 bases and J 5 bases; nucleotides not matched to a gene: 11. The CDR3 totals 15 residues. The CDR3 DNA follows: TGTGCCAGCTTCGAAAGCGGGGGGGCCTGGGAGACCCAGTACTTC. Translated: CASFESGGAWETQYF.

Details on this clonotype: It may be a read error: a sequence one base away is much more abundant. In DNA, the CDR3 is TGTGCCAGCAGCTTAGGGGGAACCCACACAGATACGCAGTATTTT. It encodes CASSLGGTHTDTQYF. This chain uses TRBV7-3 with TRBJ2-3; D possibly uses TRBD1 or TRBD2 (5 bases each). The germline V gene encodes CDR1 SGHTA and CDR2 FQGTGA. The CDR3 extends over 15 amino acids. V was clipped by 2 bases and J by 2 bases, with 11 bases between them.

In the case of this clonotype: A much more abundant neighbour one base away suggests this may be a read error. The chain is built from TRBV11-2 and TRBJ2-5; D not certain. Germline V CDR1 and CDR2: SGHAT, FQNNGV. The CDR3 sequence is 11 residues long. CDR3 residues: CTSSLTETQYF. CDR3 DNA: TGTACCAGCAGCTTAACTGAGACCCAGTACTTC.

Note on this clonotype: Germline and junction disagree at one end, which may indicate a read error. The J gene is TRBJ2-1, the V gene TRBV13; D is perhaps TRBD2 (6 bases). The CDR3 is made up of 16 amino acids. Germline V gene sequence: CDR1 PRHDT, CDR2 FYEKMQ (reference sequence). This CDR3 is CASSLGGYQASNEQFF. The DNA for the CDR3 is TGTGCCAGCAGCCTAGGAGGGTACCAAGCCTCCAATGAGCAGTTCTTC. The whole variable domain, remainder taken from reference TRBV13 and TRBJ2-1, is AAGVIQSPRHLIKEKRETATLKCYPIPRHDTVYWYQQGPGQDPQFLISFYEKMQSDKGSIPDRFSAQQFSDYHSELNMSSLELGDSALYFCASSLGGYQASNEQFFGPGTRLTVL.

This chain links TRBV7-9 with TRBJ2-5, with D perhaps matching TRBD2 (5 bases). Deletions cut 4 bases from V and 1 base from J, with 13 bases between. Germline loops: CDR1 SEHNR, CDR2 FQNEAQ (reference sequence). This CDR3 region has 15 residues. DNA of the CDR3: TGTGCCAGCAGCTCCCGGGATCTGCCCCAAGAGACCCAGTACTTC. Translated, it gives CASSSRDLPQETQYF.

In this sample, this clonotype turned up many times. V is TRBV20-1 and J is TRBJ1-1; D gene ambiguous. CDR1 DFQATT and CDR2 SNEGSKA come from the germline V gene (reference sequence). This CDR3 has 14 amino acids. The germline V and J ends were trimmed by 0 bases and 5 bases, with 13 bases remaining between them. Here the CDR3 reads CSARDTRGWTEAFF. CDR3 in DNA: TGCAGTGCTAGAGATACGCGGGGTTGGACTGAAGCTTTCTTT.

This clonotype has only a few counts. V gene TRBV2 combines with J gene TRBJ2-1; TRBD1 is a possible D gene (6 bases). CDR3 length equals 15 residues. V was clipped by 2 bases and J by 7 bases, with 15 bases between them. The germline gives CDR1 SNHLY, CDR2 FYNNEI. CDR3 sequence: CASSEYRVARNEQFF. As DNA, the CDR3 is TGTGCCAGCAGTGAATACAGGGTAGCTAGAAATGAGCAGTTCTTC.

This clonotype was seen repeatedly, ten times or more. The chain has TRBV7-6 and TRBJ2-7, with D perhaps matching TRBD2 (6 bases). Germline assignment: CDR1 SGHVS and CDR2 FNYEAQ. V was clipped by 1 base and J by 4 bases, with 14 bases between them. This CDR3 spans 15 amino acids. In nucleotides, the CDR3 is TGTGCCAGCAGCTTAGGACCGGGGGACCAATACGAGCAGTACTTC. Protein sequence: CASSLGPGDQYEQYF.

The chain combines TRBV7-8 with TRBJ2-1, with 12 bases matching TRBD2. V dropped 8 bases and J dropped 5; count of bases not matched to a gene: 13. The germline V gene has CDR1 SGHVS and CDR2 FQNEAQ. This CDR3 has 17 amino acids. The CDR3 loop is CASCSRLAGALNNEQFF. The CDR3 DNA is TGTGCCAGCTGCTCCCGACTAGCGGGGGCATTGAACAATGAGCAGTTCTTC.

This clonotype was observed many times. This chain uses TRBV7-6 with TRBJ1-5; D perhaps matches TRBD1 (5 bases). This CDR3 region has 15 residues. V gave up 1 base and J gave up 4 bases, with 11 bases separating them. CDR1 and CDR2 from the germline V gene are SGHVS and FNYEAQ. The CDR3 region has the DNA TGTGCCAGCAGCTTAGGACGGGGACTTAATCAGCCCCAGCATTTT. This translates into CASSLGRGLNQPQHF.

The sample holds many counts of this clonotype. The V gene is TRBV15, the J gene TRBJ2-7; TRBD1 matches 9 bases. Germline trimming cut 3 bases from V and 4 bases from J; bases unmatched to any gene: 13. CDR1 is LNHNV and CDR2 is YYDKDF in the germline V gene (reference sequence). This CDR3 spans 17 amino acids. The CDR3: CATSSEQGATAVYEQYF. CDR3 coding DNA: TGTGCCACCAGCAGTGAACAGGGGGCCACCGCGGTGTACGAGCAGTACTTC.

This clonotype was found many times. V usage is TRBV7-9 and J usage is TRBJ1-1; D gene uncertain. The V end lost 5 bases, the J end lost 6 bases, and 19 bases lay between the germline ends. This CDR3 spans 15 amino acids. Germline-derived CDR1 and CDR2 are SEHNR and FQNEAQ (reference sequence). The CDR3 sequence: CASSLQTYGSPEAFF. In DNA form, the CDR3 reads TGTGCCAGCAGCCTCCAAACATACGGAAGCCCTGAAGCTTTCTTT.

Many counts were recorded for this clonotype. This chain joins TRBV4-3 and TRBJ1-1; tentative D call: TRBD1 (5 bases). CDR3 length: 12 amino acids. V lost 4 bases and J lost 7, with 10 bases in between. Germline V gene sequence: CDR1 LGHNA, CDR2 YSLEER. In nucleotides, the CDR3 is TGCGCCAGCAGCCCGGGGCTCGGTGAAGCTTTCTTT. As protein: CASSPGLGEAFF.

This clonotype occurred many times. V is TRBV29-1 and J is TRBJ2-1; 11 bases match TRBD2. V dropped 2 bases and J dropped 1; count of bases not matched to a gene: 4. This CDR3 has 16 amino acids. Germline CDR1 and CDR2: SQVTM and ANQGSEA. DNA for the CDR3: TGCAGCGTTGAATACGCTAGCGGGGGGTCCTACAATGAGCAGTTCTTC. Its translation is CSVEYASGGSYNEQFF.

This clonotype was counted ten times or more. The chain has TRBV19 and TRBJ2-2; D may be TRBD2 (6 bases). Germline values: CDR1 LNHDA, CDR2 SQIVND (reference sequence). CDR3 length: 16 amino acids. V dropped 3 bases and J dropped 4 bases, with 15 bases sitting between them. Here the CDR3 reads CASSMGLRAGTGELFF. The CDR3, as DNA: TGTGCCAGTAGTATGGGACTGAGGGCGGGCACCGGGGAGCTGTTTTTT.

This clonotype was observed many times. The rearrangement joins TRBV6-5 to TRBJ1-5; the D gene is possibly TRBD1 (5 bases). The germline CDR1 and CDR2 sequences are MNHEY and SVGAGI. Trimming cost V 5 bases and J 4 bases, with 15 bases left between them. This CDR3 is 15 amino acids long. For the CDR3, the DNA is TGTGCCAGCAGTCTTCCAACGGCAGGGAATCAGCCCCAGCATTTT. Protein sequence: CASSLPTAGNQPQHF.